Each of the 25 T cell receptor beta chains below was sequenced from the same sample in a study of shared clonotypes between healthy human individuals. TCRdb's table, derived via immunoSEQ multiplex PCR, lists solely in-frame clones and lacks some. The sample records about 2.4 million clones, over 85% being singletons. The sample was naive CD4+ T cells from PBMCs. Subset described: CD45RA+ positively selected. The receptor source for this set is a man aged 18 to 35 in good health. Some clones in this sample may be carry-over from other donors' samples.

V gene TRBV5-4 combines with J gene TRBJ1-1; D gene ambiguous. This CDR3 contains 13 residues. Germline V lookup: CDR1 SGHNT, CDR2 YYREEE (reference sequence). Between the trimmed V and J ends, which lost 2 bases and 4 bases, there was a span of 9 bases. The CDR3 protein is CASSFRFGTEAFF. The CDR3 nucleotides read TGTGCCAGCAGCTTCAGGTTTGGCACTGAAGCTTTCTTT.

V usage is TRBV5-4 and J usage is TRBJ2-5; 9 bases fit TRBD2. The trim removed 4 bases at V and 5 bases at J, leaving 18 bases unmatched. The germline gives CDR1 SGHNT, CDR2 YYREEE (reference sequence). The CDR3 covers 18 residues. CDR3 sequence (DNA): TGTGCCAGCAGCAAGGACGGACTAGCGAGTATAAGTGAGGAGACCCAGTACTTC. Translation gives CASSKDGLASISEETQYF.

The chain employs TRBV6-6 and TRBJ2-7, with 13 nucleotides matching TRBD2. Germline CDR1 and CDR2: MNHNY and SVGAGI (reference sequence). With V trimmed by 7 bases and J by 9 bases, 9 bases remained unmatched. The length of the CDR3 is 14 residues. The CDR3 is CASISPGLAGLQYF. Written as DNA, the CDR3 is TGTGCCAGCATCTCCCCGGGACTAGCGGGGCTGCAGTACTTC.

The chain couples TRBV21-1 to TRBJ2-1. TRBV21-1 is a recognized pseudogene. This CDR3 region has 11 residues. The CDR3 sequence: CASSCPHEQFF. CDR3 in DNA: TGTGCCAGCAGCTGCCCGCATGAGCAGTTCTTC.

The V gene is TRBV5-1, the J gene TRBJ2-3, with 8 bases identical to TRBD1. J lost 4 bases, V lost 0 bases, and 10 bases had no gene match. CDR3 length: 17 amino acids. The germline V gene has CDR1 SGHRS and CDR2 YFSETQ. CDR3 sequence: CASSLAVAGGSADTQYF. In DNA form, the CDR3 reads TGCGCCAGCAGCTTGGCCGTGGCAGGGGGCTCGGCAGATACGCAGTATTTT.

The V call is TRBV9, the J call TRBJ2-3, with D uncertain. Looked up from germline, CDR1 is SGDLS and CDR2 is YYNGEE. The V and J ends lost 0 bases and 2 bases respectively, with 10 bases between them. The CDR3 contains 15 residues. The CDR3 sequence is CASSVAASPTDTQYF. The CDR3 DNA sequence: TGTGCCAGCAGCGTAGCGGCCAGTCCCACAGATACGCAGTATTTT.

As concerns this clone: The sample carries other DNA sequences with the same CDR3. V usage is TRBV9 and J usage is TRBJ2-1; 10 bases map to TRBD2. V shed 4 bases and J 2 bases; nucleotides not matched to a gene: 0. Germline values: CDR1 SGDLS, CDR2 YYNGEE. This CDR3 has 14 amino acids. The CDR3 sequence is CASSTSGTYNEQFF. The CDR3 DNA reads as TGTGCCAGCAGCACTAGCGGGACCTACAATGAGCAGTTCTTC.

V is TRBV2 and J is TRBJ1-1; D is perhaps TRBD1 (6 bases). V shed 4 bases and J shed 4 bases, with 10 bases lying between them. The CDR3 extends over 13 amino acids. The germline V gene has CDR1 SNHLY and CDR2 FYNNEI. CDR3 sequence reads: CASSGGTTTEAFF. DNA for the CDR3: TGTGCCAGCAGTGGGGGGACAACCACTGAAGCTTTCTTT. The entire variable domain, with the rest obtained from reference TRBV2 and TRBJ1-1, is as follows: EPEVTQTPSHQVTQMGQEVILRCVPISNHLYFYWYRQILGQKVEFLVSFYNNEISEKSEIFDDQFSVERPDGSNFTLKIRSTKLEDSAMYFCASSGGTTTEAFFGQGTRLTVV.

The table lists this clone with a count of one. V is TRBV23-1 and J is TRBJ2-2; the match to TRBD1 covers 10 bases. TRBV23-1 is assigned to the ORF class and has an uncertain function. The CDR3 loop spans 15 amino acids. The junction had 4 bases not matched to a gene; V was cut back by 6 bases and J by 3 bases. The CDR3 region is CASRSGTGDTGELFF. As DNA, the CDR3 is TGCGCCAGCAGGTCCGGGACAGGGGACACCGGGGAGCTGTTTTTT.

The chain employs TRBV18 and TRBJ2-3; no clear D gene. The V gene's germline CDR1 is KGHSH and CDR2 LQKENI. Trimming removed 2 bases at V and 1 base at J, with 7 bases between. The CDR3 runs 14 residues. The chain's CDR3 is CASSPGWGTDTQYF. CDR3 sequence (DNA): TGTGCCAGCTCACCAGGGTGGGGCACAGATACGCAGTATTTT.

About this clone itself: The sample has other DNA sequences that encode this CDR3 too. The V and J genes are TRBV28 and TRBJ2-5, with a weak D call TRBD2 (5 bases). With 6 bases removed from V and 1 base from J, the gap between germline ends came to 6 bases. Germline loops: CDR1 MDHEN, CDR2 SYDVKM. The CDR3 is made up of 12 amino acids. CDR3 loop: CASRRAQETQYF. The CDR3 nucleotides read TGTGCCAGCAGGCGGGCCCAAGAGACCCAGTACTTC.

The CDR3 protein is CASSQGGLPGELFF. The CDR3 bases are TGTGCCAGTAGTCAGGGGGGTTTGCCCGGGGAGCTGTTTTTT. The V and J genes are TRBV19 and TRBJ2-2; possible D gene TRBD1, 7 bases. Germline values: CDR1 LNHDA, CDR2 SQIVND (reference sequence). The CDR3 contains 14 residues. V gave up 5 bases and J gave up 6 bases, with 13 bases separating them.

A word on this clone: In the same sample, other DNA sequences code for this CDR3. The V call is TRBV6-1, the J call TRBJ2-3; 7 bases are a match to TRBD2. Germline CDR1 is MNHNS and CDR2 is SASEGT. The CDR3 has 13 residues. V shed 8 bases and J 1 base; nucleotides not matched to a gene: 3. CDR3 DNA: TGTGCCAGCTTGGCGGGGGGCACAGATACGCAGTATTTT. As protein: CASLAGGTDTQYF.

The chain combines TRBV6-5 with TRBJ2-2; D is tentatively TRBD1 or TRBD2 (6 bases each). V was trimmed by 7 bases and J by 6 bases, leaving 15 bases between them. The germline V gene encodes CDR1 MNHEY and CDR2 SVGAGI. There are 14 residues in the CDR3. CDR3 in amino acids: CASTHRGRAGELFF. DNA for the CDR3: TGTGCCAGCACCCATCGGGGGCGCGCCGGGGAGCTGTTTTTT.

The chain links TRBV11-2 to TRBJ1-2; 7 bases align to TRBD1. The CDR3 spans 12 residues. Losses at the gene ends were 10 bases for V and 4 bases for J; bases not matched to a gene: 6. Germline CDR1 is SGHAT and CDR2 is FQNNGV. This chain's CDR3 is CATRGEGYGYTF. CDR3 in DNA: TGTGCCACCAGGGGGGAGGGCTATGGCTACACCTTC.

The rearrangement uses TRBV27 and TRBJ1-5, with D possibly being TRBD1 (5 bases). Trimming stripped 6 bases from V and 6 bases from J, with 18 bases between. The CDR3 has 15 amino acids. Germline V gene sequence: CDR1 MNHEY, CDR2 SMNVEV (reference sequence). The CDR3 DNA reads as TGTGCCAGCAGCCTGGCGGGGCCCCAGGGTCAGCCCCAGCATTTT. It encodes CASSLAGPQGQPQHF.

The chain couples TRBV28 to TRBJ1-5, with D unresolved. The germline V gene has CDR1 MDHEN and CDR2 SYDVKM. This CDR3 spans 13 amino acids. Trimming removed 5 bases from V and 0 bases from J, with 5 bases in between. The CDR3 nucleotides read TGTGCCAGCAGTGCTGATAGCAATCAGCCCCAGCATTTT. This gives the protein CASSADSNQPQHF.

In this sample, this clone turned up once. The CDR3 bases are TGTGCCAGCAGCCAAGATCGAAAATCAAGGGCTAGCGGGAGGAGAGAGCAGTACTTC. Its translation is CASSQDRKSRASGRREQYF. The chain has TRBV14 and TRBJ2-7; 11 nucleotides align to TRBD2. Germline CDR1 is SGHDN and CDR2 is FVKESK. Losses at the gene ends were 0 bases for V and 7 bases for J; bases not matched to a gene: 17. The CDR3 is 19 residues long.

This chain joins TRBV29-1 and TRBJ1-2; maybe TRBD1 (5 bases). The germline V and J ends were trimmed by 0 bases and 7 bases, with 21 bases remaining between them. Germline V lookup: CDR1 SQVTM, CDR2 ANQGSEA. The CDR3 is made up of 16 amino acids. For the CDR3, the DNA is TGCAGCGTTGAAGATCCTACGGGAAAGCAGGGAGCTGGCTACACCTTC. Its translation is CSVEDPTGKQGAGYTF.

The chain carries TRBV18 and TRBJ2-1; 7 nucleotides align to TRBD2. Germline trimming cut 3 bases from V and 2 bases from J; bases unmatched to any gene: 10. The CDR3 contains 17 residues. Germline V CDR1 and CDR2: KGHSH, LQKENI. CDR3 protein: CASSPPLASGAYNEQFF. The CDR3 region has the DNA TGTGCCAGCTCACCCCCCTTGGCGAGCGGGGCCTACAATGAGCAGTTCTTC.

The chain joins TRBV5-5 to TRBJ2-1; TRBD1 aligns across 7 bases. The germline gives CDR1 SGHKS, CDR2 YYEKEE (reference sequence). The trim removed 0 bases at V and 0 bases at J, leaving 3 bases unmatched. The CDR3 covers 16 residues. The CDR3 loop is CASSLEWTGSYNEQFF. The CDR3 DNA follows: TGTGCCAGCAGCTTGGAGTGGACAGGCTCCTACAATGAGCAGTTCTTC.

This clone was observed once. The V and J genes are TRBV19 and TRBJ2-1; D unresolved. Between the trimmed V and J ends, which lost 5 bases and 4 bases, there was a span of 9 bases. This CDR3 is 13 amino acids long. In germline, CDR1 is LNHDA, CDR2 SQIVND (reference sequence). CDR3 sequence reads: CASSQSAYNEQFF. The CDR3 region has the DNA TGTGCCAGTAGTCAATCAGCTTACAATGAGCAGTTCTTC.

This chain uses TRBV4-1 with TRBJ2-5; 7 bases are a match to TRBD1. The CDR3 runs 16 residues. Germline CDR1 and CDR2: MGHRA and YSYEKL. Germline trimming cut 3 bases from V and 0 bases from J; bases unmatched to any gene: 7. CDR3 loop: CASSQGQNYYQETQYF. The CDR3 DNA reads as TGCGCCAGCAGCCAGGGACAGAACTATTACCAAGAGACCCAGTACTTC.

The chain combines TRBV28 with TRBJ1-4; no firm D call. The CDR3 is 12 residues long. CDR1 and CDR2 (germline): MDHEN, SYDVKM. V gave up 1 base and J gave up 14 bases, with 11 bases separating them. The DNA for the CDR3 is TGTGCCAGCAGTTTATCTGGACGTTTTCTGTTTTTT. Amino acids: CASSLSGRFLFF.

The chain joins TRBV5-4 to TRBJ1-1; D remains unclear. Trimming left V 3 bases short and J 0 bases short, with 12 bases between. The CDR3 has 15 residues. Germline-derived CDR1 and CDR2 are SGHNT and YYREEE (reference sequence). The CDR3 region has the DNA TGTGCCAGCAGCTCCGCGGAGGCAATGAACACTGAAGCTTTCTTT. Amino acids: CASSSAEAMNTEAFF.